These 23 T cell receptor beta chains were sequenced from one sample in a study of blood T cell repertoires in COVID-19. Sequencing used immunoSEQ multiplex PCR; TCRdb keeps in-frame clones, though not all of them. The sample gives more than 95,000 clones, around 88% of which show up once; about 6% is in the top ten. Sequencing was done on a sample of peripheral blood. These receptors came from a man aged 80 or over with active or convalescent COVID-19.

The chain employs TRBV5-1 and TRBJ1-1; TRBD1 might be the D (5 bases). The germline V and J ends were trimmed by 4 bases and 7 bases, with 11 bases remaining between them. Germline-derived CDR1 and CDR2 are SGHRS and YFSETQ. This CDR3 spans 12 amino acids. Here the CDR3 DNA reads TGCGCCAGCAGCACGGGACTGGATGAAGCTTTCTTT. This translates into CASSTGLDEAFF.

The chain joins TRBV2 to TRBJ1-5; D is possibly TRBD1 (6 bases). This CDR3 comprises 14 residues. Germline V gives CDR1 SNHLY, CDR2 FYNNEI. The V end lost 4 bases, the J end lost 7 bases, and 14 bases lay between the germline ends. The CDR3 DNA reads as TGTGCCAGCAGTGTTCAGGGGCCAAACCAGCCCCAGCATTTT. Its protein is CASSVQGPNQPQHF.

The gene calls are TRBV7-2 and TRBJ2-2, with D possibly being TRBD2 (5 bases). Trimming removed 5 bases from V and 7 bases from J, with 11 bases in between. The CDR3 spans 13 residues. The V gene's germline CDR1 is SGHTA and CDR2 FQGNSA. CDR3 loop: CASSRTGIGELFF. For the CDR3, the DNA is TGTGCCAGCAGCCGAACCGGGATCGGGGAGCTGTTTTTT.

The V call is TRBV2, the J call TRBJ1-2, with D tentatively TRBD1 (5 bases). The V end lost 6 bases, the J end lost 2 bases, and 10 bases lay between the germline ends. Germline CDR1 and CDR2: SNHLY and FYNNEI. This CDR3 is built from 13 residues. The CDR3 coding sequence is TGTGCCAGCAGCGCAGGGTCCAACTATGGCTACACCTTC. It translates to CASSAGSNYGYTF.

The V and J genes are TRBV6-2 or TRBV6-3 and TRBJ2-2; maybe TRBD1 (6 bases). This CDR3 has 14 residues. Germline V gene sequence: CDR1 MNHEY, CDR2 SVGEGT. With 0 bases removed from V and 6 bases from J, the gap between germline ends came to 8 bases. The CDR3 DNA follows: TGTGCCAGCAGTTACTCAAGGGGGTCCGGGGAGCTGTTTTTT. The encoded protein is CASSYSRGSGELFF.

The chain combines TRBV7-6 with TRBJ2-2, with 7 nucleotides matching TRBD2. CDR1 and CDR2 from the germline V gene are SGHVS and FNYEAQ. CDR3 length: 16 amino acids. After removal of 1 base from V and 0 bases from J, the junction contained 2 bases not matched to a gene. CDR3 bases: TGTGCCAGCAGCTTAGAGCTAGCGGCGAACACCGGGGAGCTGTTTTTT. This translates into CASSLELAANTGELFF.

V usage is TRBV4-3 and J usage is TRBJ2-7, with a possible D match to TRBD1 (7 bases). The CDR3 is 15 amino acids. Germline CDR1 reads LGHNA; CDR2 reads YSLEER. The V end was cut by 3 bases, the J end by 2 bases, with 14 bases between. CDR3: CASSQEGQSPYEQYF. Here the CDR3 DNA reads TGCGCCAGCAGCCAGGAGGGACAGTCTCCCTACGAGCAGTACTTC.

The chain carries TRBV10-3 and TRBJ2-1, with D perhaps TRBD1 (8 bases). The V gene lost 7 bases and the J gene lost 4 bases, with 17 bases spanning the gap. The CDR3 consists of 15 residues. Germline CDR1 ENHRY, CDR2 SYGVKD. DNA for the CDR3: TGTGCCATCACCGAAACAGGGGGAGGGTACAATGAGCAGTTCTTC. It is translated as CAITETGGGYNEQFF.

The chain couples TRBV28 to TRBJ2-7, with 7 bases identical to TRBD2. The length of the CDR3 is 15 residues. With V trimmed by 6 bases and J by 9 bases, 17 bases remained unmatched. Germline V CDR1 and CDR2: MDHEN, SYDVKM. The CDR3 reads CASRLRGTTPSWQYF. In nucleotides, the CDR3 is TGTGCCAGCAGGCTGCGGGGGACTACACCCTCTTGGCAGTACTTC.

The V gene is TRBV24-1, the J gene TRBJ2-5; 8 nucleotides match TRBD1. The germline CDR1 and CDR2 sequences are KGHDR and SFDVKD. V was clipped by 1 base and J by 1 base; unmatched bases: 1. The CDR3 has 15 residues. The CDR3 sequence: CATSDFTGGQETQYF. CDR3 in DNA: TGTGCCACCAGTGATTTCACAGGGGGCCAAGAGACCCAGTACTTC.

This clone was picked up a small number of times. The chain is built from TRBV6-5 and TRBJ1-3; 8 bases agree with TRBD1. The CDR3 is 15 residues long. Losses at the gene ends were 8 bases for V and 0 bases for J; bases not matched to a gene: 6. Germline CDR1 MNHEY, CDR2 SVGAGI. The CDR3 loop is CASFPTGGSGNTIYF. CDR3 DNA: TGTGCCAGCTTTCCAACAGGGGGCTCTGGAAACACCATATATTTT.

In this sample, this clone turned up a few times. The chain links TRBV19 to TRBJ1-2; D not certain. The ends were cut back, 6 bases at V and 8 bases at J, with 16 bases in the middle. Germline V lookup: CDR1 LNHDA, CDR2 SQIVND (reference sequence). CDR3 size: 13 residues. The CDR3 nucleotides read TGTGCCAGTAGACCCCTGGAGGCCCCGGGCTACACCTTC. Encoded protein: CASRPLEAPGYTF.

In DNA form, the CDR3 reads TGCGCCAGCAAATGGAACCAGGATTCTAACTATGGCTACACCTTC. Translated, it gives CASKWNQDSNYGYTF. The chain combines TRBV5-1 with TRBJ1-2, with D unclear. Trimming shortened V by 6 bases and J by 0 bases, and 15 bases separated the two germline ends. Looked up from germline, CDR1 is SGHRS and CDR2 is YFSETQ. This CDR3 contains 15 residues.

The chain has TRBV6-2 or TRBV6-3 and TRBJ2-3, with D unresolved. This CDR3 region has 12 residues. Germline CDR1 reads MNHEY; CDR2 reads SVGEGT. V was clipped by 0 bases and J by 6 bases, with 4 bases between them. The CDR3 region is CASSYSRDTQYF. The CDR3 bases are TGTGCCAGCAGTTACTCGAGGGATACGCAGTATTTT.

This clone was observed a handful of times. This rearrangement joins TRBV7-3 to TRBJ2-2; possibly TRBD1 for D (5 bases). CDR1 and CDR2 (germline): SGHTA, FQGTGA. Deletions cut 5 bases from V and 1 base from J, with 8 bases between. The CDR3 consists of 14 residues. The CDR3 coding sequence is TGTGCCAGCAGCGCCACAGGGAACACCGGGGAGCTGTTTTTT. This gives the protein CASSATGNTGELFF.

The chain has TRBV3-1 (or the pseudogene TRBV3-2) and TRBJ1-5, with 7 bases lining up with TRBD1. Germline values: CDR1 LGHDT, CDR2 YNNKEL (reference sequence). After removal of 2 bases from V and 5 bases from J, the junction contained 6 bases not matched to a gene. CDR3 length: 15 amino acids. The DNA for the CDR3 is TGTGCCAGCAGCCAAACTCGGGACAGCCATCAGCCCCAGCATTTT. This sequence encodes CASSQTRDSHQPQHF.

The chain carries TRBV10-3 and TRBJ2-7, with 10 nucleotides matching TRBD2. CDR1 and CDR2 from the germline V gene are ENHRY and SYGVKD. The CDR3 is 15 residues long. Germline trimming cut 7 bases from V and 2 bases from J; bases unmatched to any gene: 8. Written as DNA, the CDR3 is TGTGCCATCACGGGCCAGCGGGGGGGCCCCTACGAGCAGTACTTC. Its protein product is CAITGQRGGPYEQYF.

The rearrangement links TRBV5-5 to TRBJ1-2; D call uncertain. The V gene's germline CDR1 is SGHKS and CDR2 YYEKEE (reference sequence). The CDR3 has 13 residues. Trimming shortened V by 0 bases and J by 4 bases, and 7 bases separated the two germline ends. In DNA, the CDR3 is TGTGCCAGCAGCTTGGAGCCAGGCTATGGCTACACCTTC. It is translated as CASSLEPGYGYTF.

V is TRBV6-5 and J is TRBJ1-5, with 7 bases aligning to TRBD1. The CDR3 has 15 residues. CDR1 and CDR2 (germline): MNHEY, SVGAGI. Trimming cost V 6 bases and J 2 bases; bases outside gene matches: 7. This CDR3 reads CASRYDRAGNQPQHF. The CDR3 nucleotides read TGTGCCAGCAGGTATGACAGGGCCGGCAATCAGCCCCAGCATTTT.

This chain links TRBV10-3 with TRBJ2-5; 9 positions agree with TRBD2. This CDR3 contains 14 residues. From germline, CDR1 is ENHRY and CDR2 SYGVKD. With 11 bases clipped from V and 4 bases from J, the junction kept 11 bases outside the gene matches. CDR3 coding DNA: TGTGCCTCAACGCCGGGACTAGCAGGAGAGACCCAGTACTTC. Residues: CASTPGLAGETQYF.

At least ten counts were recorded for this clone. The chain is built from TRBV6-1 and TRBJ2-7, with D tentatively TRBD2 (6 bases). The CDR3 covers 15 residues. Germline V lookup: CDR1 MNHNS, CDR2 SASEGT. Trimming took 3 bases from V and 0 from J, leaving 12 bases between them. CDR3: CASSDGAGTSYEQYF. As DNA, the CDR3 is TGTGCCAGCAGTGACGGTGCGGGGACCTCCTACGAGCAGTACTTC.

V and J are TRBV11-2 and TRBJ1-4; D remains ambiguous. Germline lookup yields CDR1 SGHAT and CDR2 FQNNGV. This CDR3 is built from 17 residues. V was clipped by 5 bases and J by 0 bases, with 16 bases between them. CDR3 sequence: CASSAPGNPATNEKLFF. The CDR3 DNA reads TGTGCCAGCAGCGCCCCGGGAAATCCTGCAACTAATGAAAAACTGTTTTTT.

This clone was seen just once. The rearrangement joins TRBV28 to TRBJ1-6, with 8 bases lining up with TRBD1. Germline V lookup: CDR1 MDHEN, CDR2 SYDVKM. The CDR3 contains 13 residues. The V gene end was trimmed by 7 bases and the J gene end by 8 bases; junction bases not matched to a gene: 4. CDR3 bases: TGTGCCAGCAAAGAACAGGGGGATTCACCCCTCCACTTT. Its protein product is CASKEQGDSPLHF.